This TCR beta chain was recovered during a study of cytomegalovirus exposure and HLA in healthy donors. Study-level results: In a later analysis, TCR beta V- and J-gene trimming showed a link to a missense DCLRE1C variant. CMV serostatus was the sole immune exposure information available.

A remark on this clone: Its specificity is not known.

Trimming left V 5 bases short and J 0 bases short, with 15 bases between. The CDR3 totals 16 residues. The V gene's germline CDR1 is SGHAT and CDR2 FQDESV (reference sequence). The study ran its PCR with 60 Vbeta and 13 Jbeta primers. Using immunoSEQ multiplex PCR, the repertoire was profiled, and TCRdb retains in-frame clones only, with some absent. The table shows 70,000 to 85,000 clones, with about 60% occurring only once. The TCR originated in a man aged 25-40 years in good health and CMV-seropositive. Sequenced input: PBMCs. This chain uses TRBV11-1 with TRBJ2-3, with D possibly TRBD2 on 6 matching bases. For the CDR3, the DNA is TGTGCCAGCAGCCATCCGCGGGACGGAAGCACAGATACGCAGTATTTT. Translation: CASSHPRDGSTDTQYF.